A single sample is the source of the 23 T cell receptor beta chains below, sequenced in a study of PD-L1 blockade in urothelial cancer. Only in-frame clones appear in the TCRdb table, and some are missing; sequencing was by immunoSEQ multiplex PCR. The sample contains 65,000 to 85,000 clones, 80% to 95% of which appear only once. Time point of the sample: peripheral blood 6 weeks after treatment start. The starting material was PBMCs, obtained around atezolizumab (anti-PD-L1) treatment. Source of these receptors: an elderly woman with urothelial cancer.

V and J are TRBV29-1 and TRBJ2-1; 14 bases map to TRBD2. In germline, CDR1 is SQVTM, CDR2 ANQGSEA. V lost 6 bases, J lost 5 bases, and 3 bases stayed unmatched. This CDR3 is 14 amino acids long. The CDR3 spells CSVGLAGGNNEQFF. The CDR3 nucleotides read TGCAGCGTAGGACTAGCGGGAGGTAACAATGAGCAGTTCTTC.

The chain couples TRBV5-1 to TRBJ1-5; the D gene is possibly TRBD1 (6 bases). Trimming removed 6 bases at V and 2 bases at J, with 24 bases between. This CDR3 region has 18 residues. Germline V gives CDR1 SGHRS, CDR2 YFSETQ. The CDR3 DNA is TGCGCCAGCAAGCTTGGGGGGGAACAGGGCAAAGGCAATCAGCCCCAGCATTTT. Translation gives CASKLGGEQGKGNQPQHF.

The V gene is TRBV7-3, the J gene TRBJ2-1; no clear D. Germline CDR1 is SGHTA and CDR2 is FQGTGA. This CDR3 region has 12 residues. Trimming left V 5 bases short and J 6 bases short, with 8 bases between. DNA for the CDR3: TGTGCCAGCAGCCCTAACGGCAATGAGCAGTTCTTC. Translation gives CASSPNGNEQFF. Combining the CDR3 with reference TRBV7-3 and TRBJ2-1 gives the whole variable domain GAGVSQTPSNKVTEKGKYVELRCDPISGHTALYWYRQSLGQGPEFLIYFQGTGAADDSGLPNDRFFAVRPEGSVSTLKIQRTERGDSAVYLCASSPNGNEQFFGPGTRLTVL.

The chain combines TRBV4-2 with TRBJ2-3; TRBD2 matches 9 bases. The CDR3 sequence is 17 residues long. Losses at the gene ends were 0 bases for V and 7 bases for J; bases not matched to a gene: 11. Looked up from germline, CDR1 is LGHNA and CDR2 is YNFKEQ. The CDR3 DNA is TGTGCCAGCAGCCAAGAATCGGCTAGCGGGAATTCCTATACGCAGTATTTT. It encodes CASSQESASGNSYTQYF.

This chain uses TRBV7-9 with TRBJ1-2; a possible D gene is TRBD1 (5 bases). The CDR3 extends over 14 amino acids. Trimming removed 1 base from V and 2 bases from J, with 8 bases in between. Germline V gene data show CDR1 as SEHNR and CDR2 as FQNEAQ (reference sequence). In nucleotides, the CDR3 is TGTGCCAGCAGCTTAGAGACAGACAACTATGGCTACACCTTC. Its translation: CASSLETDNYGYTF.

The CDR3 DNA is TGTGCCAGCAGCTTGGGACAGGGGGAATCTAATGAAAAACTGTTTTTT. It codes for CASSLGQGESNEKLFF. The chain carries TRBV11-2 and TRBJ1-4; 11 bases line up with TRBD1. The length of the CDR3 is 16 residues. Germline trimming cut 3 bases from V and 3 bases from J; bases unmatched to any gene: 3. Germline V gives CDR1 SGHAT, CDR2 FQNNGV.

The V and J genes are TRBV27 and TRBJ2-7; no clear D. The germline V gene encodes CDR1 MNHEY and CDR2 SMNVEV (reference sequence). The CDR3 has 14 residues. V was pared by 4 bases and J by 2 bases, with 12 bases between. CDR3 DNA sequence: TGTGCCAGCAGTTCCCTAACCTCGACCTACGAGCAGTACTTC. Its protein product is CASSSLTSTYEQYF.

The chain is built from TRBV7-3 and TRBJ2-3; weak D call: TRBD2 (6 bases). Trimming left V 5 bases short and J 6 bases short, with 15 bases between. There are 14 residues in the CDR3. In germline, CDR1 is SGHTA, CDR2 FQGTGA. In DNA form, the CDR3 reads TGTGCCAGCAGCGCGGGACTCCCCCCCGATACGCAGTATTTT. It specifies CASSAGLPPDTQYF.

The chain combines TRBV27 with TRBJ2-7; D is unresolved. Germline values: CDR1 MNHEY, CDR2 SMNVEV (reference sequence). The CDR3 has 13 residues. Trimming pared 0 bases from V and 5 bases from J, leaving 8 bases between. The DNA of the CDR3 is TGTGCCAGCAGTTTATCGTGGCCCCACGAGCAGTACTTC. Amino acids: CASSLSWPHEQYF.

This clone showed up just once. The V and J genes are TRBV7-9 and TRBJ2-1; 10 bases are a match to TRBD2. Germline CDR1 is SEHNR and CDR2 is FQNEAQ (reference sequence). This CDR3 spans 17 amino acids. V lost 4 bases, J lost 7 bases, and 13 bases stayed unmatched. The CDR3 nucleotides are TGTGCCAGCAGCTCAGACGGGGCTCTAGCGGGAGTAAATGAGCAGTTCTTC. As protein: CASSSDGALAGVNEQFF. Full variable domain (rest looked up from reference TRBV7-9 and TRBJ2-1): DTGVSQNPRHKITKRGQNVTFRCDPISEHNRLYWYRQTLGQGPEFLTYFQNEAQLEKSRLLSDRFSAERPKGSFSTLEIQRTEQGDSAMYLCASSSDGALAGVNEQFFGPGTRLTVL.

Only a few counts were recorded for this clone. The chain uses TRBV29-1 and TRBJ1-1, with D maybe TRBD1 (5 bases). The CDR3 extends over 12 amino acids. The V end was cut by 7 bases, the J end by 1 base, with 10 bases between. Germline values: CDR1 SQVTM, CDR2 ANQGSEA. CDR3 nucleotides: TGCAGCGGGATGACAGCGAACACTGAAGCTTTCTTT. Translating gives CSGMTANTEAFF.

The J gene is TRBJ1-5, the V gene TRBV10-3; D is uncertain. The V end was cut by 0 bases, the J end by 3 bases, with 9 bases between. The germline V gene has CDR1 ENHRY and CDR2 SYGVKD. The CDR3 is 15 residues long. CDR3 bases: TGTGCCATCAGTGAGTCGAGGCAGCCCAATCAGCCCCAGCATTTT. This sequence encodes CAISESRQPNQPQHF.

This sequence joins TRBV27 and TRBJ2-5; D possibly corresponds to TRBD1 (5 bases). CDR3 size: 14 residues. Between the trimmed V and J ends, which lost 8 bases and 8 bases, there was a span of 21 bases. Looked up from germline, CDR1 is MNHEY and CDR2 is SMNVEV (reference sequence). In nucleotides, the CDR3 is TGTGCCAGCGGGAAAAGGGGTGGCGGAGAAACCCAGTACTTC. This codes for CASGKRGGGETQYF.

The CDR3 reads CASSQTPGQGDEQYF. CDR3 sequence (DNA): TGCGCCAGCAGTCAGACTCCGGGACAGGGGGACGAGCAGTACTTC. The J gene is TRBJ2-7, the V gene TRBV10-2; 11 nucleotides agree with TRBD1. From germline, CDR1 is WSHSY and CDR2 SAAADI. CDR3 length: 15 residues. The V and J ends lost 5 bases and 5 bases, in that order; junction bases with no gene match: 8.

The V gene is TRBV27, the J gene TRBJ2-2, with no clear D. This CDR3 has 14 amino acids. V was trimmed by 3 bases and J by 0 bases, leaving 5 bases between them. CDR1 is MNHEY, CDR2 SMNVEV, per germline (reference sequence). The CDR3 reads CASSFEPNTGELFF. In nucleotides, the CDR3 is TGTGCCAGCAGTTTCGAGCCGAACACCGGGGAGCTGTTTTTT.

This sequence joins TRBV5-1 and TRBJ2-1; D gene uncertain. V shed 4 bases and J shed 10 bases, with 15 bases lying between them. The CDR3 runs 13 residues. Germline V lookup: CDR1 SGHRS, CDR2 YFSETQ. The CDR3, as DNA: TGCGCCAGCAGCCAGCCAACTATTAGGGAGCAGTTCTTC. Residues: CASSQPTIREQFF. Looking up the rest from reference TRBV5-1 and TRBJ2-1 gives the full variable domain: KAGVTQTPRYLIKTRGQQVTLSCSPISGHRSVSWYQQTPGQGLQFLFEYFSETQRNKGNFPGRFSGRQFSNSRSEMNVSTLELGDSALYLCASSQPTIREQFFGPGTRLTVL.

This clone has a single count. The V gene is TRBV28, the J gene TRBJ2-1; D call uncertain. Germline V gene lookup returns CDR1 MDHEN and CDR2 SYDVKM. The CDR3 extends over 11 amino acids. Trimming left V 6 bases short and J 7 bases short, with 7 bases between. The CDR3 bases are TGTGCCAGCAGGGCCCTTAATGAGCAGTTCTTC. It yields the protein CASRALNEQFF.

The V gene is TRBV9, the J gene TRBJ2-2, with D perhaps matching TRBD1 (6 bases). The CDR3 contains 15 residues. Germline CDR1 is SGDLS and CDR2 is YYNGEE. Trimming pared 4 bases from V and 4 bases from J, leaving 14 bases between. CDR3 sequence: CASSPRTDLTGELFF. In DNA form, the CDR3 reads TGTGCCAGCAGCCCCCGGACAGACCTCACCGGGGAGCTGTTTTTT.

V usage is TRBV4-1 and J usage is TRBJ1-4, with 9 bases lining up with TRBD1. Trimming removed 5 bases from V and 9 bases from J; junction bases left unmatched: 10. The CDR3 has 15 amino acids. Germline V gene data show CDR1 as MGHRA and CDR2 as YSYEKL. The CDR3 is CASSSDRGMSQKLFF. CDR3 nucleotides: TGCGCCAGCAGCTCCGACAGGGGGATGAGTCAAAAACTGTTTTTT.

The J gene is TRBJ2-3, the V gene TRBV7-2; D perhaps matches TRBD2 (5 bases). The V end was cut by 3 bases, the J end by 1 base, with 17 bases between. Germline V lookup: CDR1 SGHTA, CDR2 FQGNSA. The CDR3 loop spans 17 amino acids. The CDR3 region is CASSFGIQRIRTDTQYF. CDR3 bases: TGTGCCAGCAGCTTTGGTATCCAGCGGATACGCACAGATACGCAGTATTTT.

The chain has TRBV7-8 and TRBJ1-2; D not certain. This CDR3 spans 14 amino acids. V was shortened by 0 bases and J by 4 bases, with 9 bases between the two germline ends. Germline CDR1 is SGHVS and CDR2 is FQNEAQ. CDR3 sequence: CASSLAEGPYGYTF. The DNA of the CDR3 is TGTGCCAGCAGCTTAGCCGAGGGCCCCTATGGCTACACCTTC.

The chain uses TRBV4-1 and TRBJ1-1, with D perhaps TRBD1 (5 bases). With 0 bases removed from V and 0 bases from J, the gap between germline ends came to 11 bases. This CDR3 comprises 16 residues. Per germline, CDR1 MGHRA and CDR2 YSYEKL. The CDR3, as DNA: TGCGCCAGCAGCCAAGAAGGGCAGGGATTGAACACTGAAGCTTTCTTT. This translates into CASSQEGQGLNTEAFF.

This clone was observed once. The V gene is TRBV7-2, the J gene TRBJ2-3, with 7 bases identical to TRBD1. The length of the CDR3 is 15 residues. With V trimmed by 5 bases and J by 6 bases, 11 bases remained unmatched. Germline V gene sequence: CDR1 SGHTA, CDR2 FQGNSA. The CDR3 is CASSRRTGTGDTQYF. The DNA of the CDR3 is TGTGCCAGCAGCCGACGGACAGGTACAGGGGATACGCAGTATTTT.